The 16 T cell receptor beta chains in this list originate from one sample, sequenced in a study of blood T cell repertoires in COVID-19. The repertoire was sequenced with immunoSEQ multiplex PCR; TCRdb's copy has only in-frame clones and lacks some. The repertoire has 150,000 to 200,000 clones, 75% to 90% of them found once; the top ten carry around 2.3%. The source material was PBMCs or T cells enriched from blood (not recorded which). Every receptor here comes from a woman between 40 and 50 years old with acute COVID-19.

The rearrangement uses TRBV19 and TRBJ1-1; 8 bases map to TRBD1. The CDR3 extends over 15 amino acids. With 5 bases clipped from V and 4 bases from J, the junction kept 9 bases outside the gene matches. Germline V gene data show CDR1 as LNHDA and CDR2 as SQIVND (reference sequence). CDR3 region: CASSHLDRAGTEAFF. The CDR3, as DNA: TGTGCCAGTAGTCACCTGGACAGGGCCGGCACTGAAGCTTTCTTT.

The chain links TRBV14 to TRBJ2-5, with 7 bases fitting TRBD1. After removal of 4 bases from V and 0 bases from J, the junction contained 8 bases not matched to a gene. The CDR3 sequence is 16 residues long. Germline V CDR1 and CDR2: SGHDN, FVKESK. CDR3 DNA: TGTGCCAGCAGCCGCAGAACAGGGGCGTACCAAGAGACCCAGTACTTC. Its protein is CASSRRTGAYQETQYF.

This clone was counted a single time. This chain links TRBV7-2 with TRBJ2-2; D is perhaps TRBD1 (5 bases). Deletions cut 1 base from V and 0 bases from J, with 9 bases between. This CDR3 spans 16 amino acids. The V gene's germline CDR1 is SGHTA and CDR2 FQGNSA. In nucleotides, the CDR3 is TGTGCCAGCAGCTTAGTGGGCAGGGCGAACACCGGGGAGCTGTTTTTT. It specifies CASSLVGRANTGELFF.

J is TRBJ2-2 and V is TRBV28; no clear D. Trimming left V 4 bases short and J 3 bases short, with 3 bases between. CDR3 length: 12 amino acids. The V gene's germline CDR1 is MDHEN and CDR2 SYDVKM. The DNA of the CDR3 is TGTGCCAGCAGTTACTACACCGGGGAGCTGTTTTTT. Translation: CASSYYTGELFF.

This chain joins TRBV6-5 and TRBJ1-3; tentatively, D is TRBD1 (5 bases). Deletions cut 2 bases from V and 5 bases from J, with 10 bases between. The CDR3 extends over 14 amino acids. Germline lookup yields CDR1 MNHEY and CDR2 SVGAGI. In nucleotides, the CDR3 is TGTGCCAGCAGTTACGACAGATCTAGAAACACCATATATTTT. Protein: CASSYDRSRNTIYF.

The chain links TRBV3-1 (or the pseudogene TRBV3-2) to TRBJ2-6, with 14 nucleotides matching TRBD2. This CDR3 region has 19 residues. The trim removed 4 bases at V and 0 bases at J, leaving 5 bases unmatched. CDR1 and CDR2 from the germline V gene are LGHDT and YNNKEL (reference sequence). CDR3: CASSLRTSGGTSGANVLTF. The CDR3 nucleotides read TGTGCCAGCAGCCTCCGGACTAGCGGGGGGACCTCTGGGGCCAACGTCCTGACTTTC.

The J gene is TRBJ2-5, the V gene TRBV27; D is possibly TRBD2 (5 bases). Germline lookup yields CDR1 MNHEY and CDR2 SMNVEV (reference sequence). V lost 8 bases to trimming and J lost 0 bases, with 10 bases between them. The CDR3 contains 13 residues. The CDR3 region has the DNA TGTGCCAGCCTGGACTCAAACCAAGAGACCCAGTACTTC. This sequence encodes CASLDSNQETQYF.

This clone has only one observation. The chain is built from TRBV5-1 and TRBJ1-3, with D uncertain. Trimming cost V 3 bases and J 0 bases, with 10 bases left between them. CDR3 length: 15 amino acids. Germline CDR1 reads SGHRS; CDR2 reads YFSETQ. As DNA, the CDR3 is TGCGCCAGCAGCTGGGAGATTCGCTCTGGAAACACCATATATTTT. Amino acid sequence: CASSWEIRSGNTIYF.

This clone has a handful of counts. The V and J genes are TRBV7-8 and TRBJ1-5; 8 bases map to TRBD1. Germline V CDR1 and CDR2: SGHVS, FQNEAQ. This CDR3 has 18 amino acids. Germline trimming cut 0 bases from V and 5 bases from J; bases unmatched to any gene: 12. The CDR3 protein is CASSLAGHETGVYQPQHF. CDR3 DNA: TGTGCCAGCAGCTTAGCAGGGCATGAGACAGGGGTTTATCAGCCCCAGCATTTT.

This clone was found once. The V call is TRBV6-5, the J call TRBJ2-5; the D is unclear. The CDR3 totals 13 residues. Germline assignment: CDR1 MNHEY and CDR2 SVGAGI. The V end lost 7 bases, the J end lost 4 bases, and 13 bases lay between the germline ends. The CDR3 DNA reads as TGTGCCAGCACCCGACTCCGAGGAGAGACCCAGTACTTC. Protein product: CASTRLRGETQYF.

The chain has TRBV19 and TRBJ2-1; 11 bases map to TRBD2. Germline CDR1 is LNHDA and CDR2 is SQIVND (reference sequence). With V trimmed by 3 bases and J by 4 bases, 5 bases remained unmatched. CDR3 length: 16 residues. In DNA, the CDR3 is TGTGCCAGTAGTATTACTAGCGGGAGAGTGTACAATGAGCAGTTCTTC. The encoded protein is CASSITSGRVYNEQFF.

This chain uses TRBV10-2 with TRBJ1-3, with a possible D match to TRBD1 (5 bases). Trimming removed 7 bases at V and 2 bases at J, with 15 bases between. Germline CDR1 reads WSHSY; CDR2 reads SAAADI. The CDR3 runs 15 residues. CDR3 region: CASNGTERTGNTIYF. CDR3 nucleotides: TGCGCCAGCAATGGGACTGAGCGGACTGGAAACACCATATATTTT.

The rearrangement links TRBV5-1 to TRBJ1-5, with TRBD1 as a possible D gene (6 bases). The germline V gene has CDR1 SGHRS and CDR2 YFSETQ. V was trimmed by 3 bases and J by 3 bases, leaving 10 bases between them. There are 14 residues in the CDR3. This chain's CDR3 is CASSSGGYNQPQHF. For the CDR3, the DNA is TGCGCCAGCAGCTCGGGGGGCTACAATCAGCCCCAGCATTTT.

This clone has only a few counts. The rearrangement joins TRBV6-6 to TRBJ2-5, with 13 bases lining up with TRBD2. V trimming: 8 bases; J trimming: 1 base; junction bases outside the gene matches: 1. CDR3 length: 14 amino acids. Looked up from germline, CDR1 is MNHNY and CDR2 is SVGAGI (reference sequence). The CDR3: CASRTSGGQETQYF. The CDR3 nucleotides are TGTGCCAGCCGGACTAGCGGGGGCCAAGAGACCCAGTACTTC.

This chain uses TRBV7-9 with TRBJ2-5, with TRBD2 matching over 14 bases. J gave up 5 bases and V 5 bases, and 7 bases lay outside the gene matches. The CDR3 has 16 amino acids. The germline gives CDR1 SEHNR, CDR2 FQNEAQ (reference sequence). Here the CDR3 DNA reads TGTGCCAGCAGCCCGGGACTAGCGGGAGCAGGGGAGACCCAGTACTTC. Translating it yields CASSPGLAGAGETQYF.

The chain has TRBV6-1 and TRBJ2-1; no clear D gene. CDR1 and CDR2 (germline): MNHNS, SASEGT. Trimming removed 0 bases at V and 7 bases at J, with 10 bases between. CDR3 length: 14 amino acids. As DNA, the CDR3 is TGTGCCAGCAGTGAAGCAGAGTGGTGGAATGAGCAGTTCTTC. This encodes CASSEAEWWNEQFF.